The next 27 T cell receptor beta chains were all read from a single sample in a study of OX40 agonist ivuxolimab in advanced cancers. The method was immunoSEQ multiplex PCR; TCRdb's version includes in-frame clones alone and lacks a portion of them. The table lists about 90,000 clones, under 95% of them singletons. Material: CD4+ or CD8+ T cells sorted from blood, obtained in a trial of the OX40 agonist ivuxolimab. All receptors come from an adult with an advanced solid tumor such as melanoma, head and neck, liver or kidney cancer.

This chain links TRBV6-6 with TRBJ1-5, with D uncertain. CDR3 length: 11 residues. Trimming stripped 5 bases from V and 4 bases from J, with 3 bases between. Germline V gene data show CDR1 as MNHNY and CDR2 as SVGAGI (reference sequence). CDR3 bases: TGTGCCAGCAGTGCGAATCAGCCCCAGCATTTT. This translates into CASSANQPQHF.

The V and J genes are TRBV11-2 and TRBJ2-3; 9 nucleotides line up with TRBD2. CDR1 and CDR2 from the germline V gene are SGHAT and FQNNGV. The CDR3 is 14 amino acids. V shed 6 bases, J shed 7 bases, and the junction held 8 bases outside the gene matches. The chain's CDR3 is CASRSLAGKNTQYF. The CDR3 DNA sequence: TGTGCCAGCAGAAGTCTAGCGGGGAAAAATACGCAGTATTTT.

The V call is TRBV28, the J call TRBJ2-3; 11 bases line up with TRBD2. Germline CDR1 is MDHEN and CDR2 is SYDVKM. The trim removed 3 bases at V and 5 bases at J, leaving 13 bases unmatched. This CDR3 contains 18 residues. CDR3: CASSFWGQLAGGLDTQYF. The CDR3 nucleotides are TGTGCCAGCAGTTTCTGGGGTCAGCTAGCGGGAGGACTAGATACGCAGTATTTT.

V usage is TRBV6-6 and J usage is TRBJ1-5; a possible D gene is TRBD1 (5 bases). V lost 2 bases, J lost 4 bases, and 12 bases lay in between. The CDR3 extends over 15 amino acids. The germline V gene has CDR1 MNHNY and CDR2 SVGAGI (reference sequence). CDR3 in DNA: TGTGCCAGCAGTTACGGGGGGAGCGGGAATCAGCCCCAGCATTTT. Its translation is CASSYGGSGNQPQHF.

The CDR3: CASSERDRGLYEQYF. In DNA, the CDR3 is TGCGCCAGCAGCGAGCGGGACAGGGGATTGTACGAGCAGTACTTC. This sequence joins TRBV5-1 and TRBJ2-7; 10 bases align to TRBD1. The CDR3 spans 15 residues. Per germline, CDR1 SGHRS and CDR2 YFSETQ. V gave up 4 bases and J gave up 4 bases; unmatched junction bases: 8. Full variable domain (remainder filled in from reference TRBV5-1 and TRBJ2-7): KAGVTQTPRYLIKTRGQQVTLSCSPISGHRSVSWYQQTPGQGLQFLFEYFSETQRNKGNFPGRFSGRQFSNSRSEMNVSTLELGDSALYLCASSERDRGLYEQYFGPGTRLTVT.

V gene TRBV5-1 combines with J gene TRBJ1-2; 7 bases are a match to TRBD1. Germline values: CDR1 SGHRS, CDR2 YFSETQ. The CDR3 extends over 12 amino acids. Trimming cost V 4 bases and J 5 bases; bases outside gene matches: 2. The CDR3 region has the DNA TGCGCCAGCAGCGAGGGACAGTATGGCTACACCTTC. It codes for CASSEGQYGYTF.

This sequence joins TRBV11-3 and TRBJ2-1, with 7 bases aligning to TRBD2. Germline V lookup: CDR1 SGHNT, CDR2 YENEEA. CDR3 size: 17 residues. The V gene end was trimmed by 0 bases and the J gene end by 7 bases; junction bases not matched to a gene: 12. CDR3 residues: CASSLDNRAGRTNEQFF. The CDR3 nucleotides are TGTGCCAGCAGCTTAGATAATCGGGCCGGGAGGACGAATGAGCAGTTCTTC.

V and J are TRBV30 and TRBJ1-2; D not resolved. Trimming pared 2 bases from V and 4 bases from J, leaving 14 bases between. This CDR3 contains 14 residues. Looked up from germline, CDR1 is GTSNPN and CDR2 is SVGIG (reference sequence). As DNA, the CDR3 is TGTGCCTGGAGTACGTCAGGAGCCGGCTATGGCTACACCTTC. It encodes CAWSTSGAGYGYTF. Complete variable domain (other parts from reference TRBV30 and TRBJ1-2): SQTIHQWPATLVQPVGSPLSLECTVEGTSNPNLYWYRQAAGRGLQLLFYSVGIGQISSEVPQNLSASRPQDRQFILSSKKLLLSDSGFYLCAWSTSGAGYGYTFGSGTRLTVV.

The chain joins TRBV28 to TRBJ1-2; the match to TRBD1 covers 10 bases. Germline V gives CDR1 MDHEN, CDR2 SYDVKM. After removal of 6 bases from V and 7 bases from J, the junction contained 14 bases not matched to a gene. This CDR3 has 16 amino acids. In DNA form, the CDR3 reads TGTGCCAGCAGCCGGGGACAGGGGAGCATTAGGGGTGGCTACACCTTC. It yields the protein CASSRGQGSIRGGYTF.

V gene TRBV7-6 combines with J gene TRBJ2-3; 7 bases line up with TRBD1. Trimming took 5 bases from V and 3 from J; bases not matched to a gene: 2. Germline CDR1 and CDR2: SGHVS and FNYEAQ. CDR3 size: 13 residues. This CDR3 reads CASSTRGTDTQYF. DNA of the CDR3: TGTGCCAGCAGCACCAGGGGGACAGATACGCAGTATTTT. The variable domain in full, completed from reference TRBV7-6 and TRBJ2-3, reads GAGVSQSPRYKVTKRGQDVALRCDPISGHVSLYWYRQALGQGPEFLTYFNYEAQQDKSGLPNDRFSAERPEGSISTLTIQRTEQRDSAMYRCASSTRGTDTQYFGPGTRLTVL.

This chain connects TRBV23-1 to TRBJ2-7; the match to TRBD1 covers 8 bases. TRBV23-1 counts as an open reading frame of uncertain function. CDR3 length: 13 amino acids. V gave up 5 bases and J gave up 2 bases; unmatched junction bases: 2. CDR3 DNA: TGCGCCAGCAGTAGGACAGGGACCTACGAGCAGTACTTC. Translating it yields CASSRTGTYEQYF.

This clone was observed once. J is TRBJ2-3 and V is TRBV11-2, with D unresolved. Germline V gene data show CDR1 as SGHAT and CDR2 as FQNNGV. The CDR3 has 11 amino acids. V was trimmed by 8 bases and J by 4 bases, leaving 7 bases between them. CDR3: CASSQADTQYF. CDR3 bases: TGTGCCAGCTCTCAAGCAGATACGCAGTATTTT.

This clone was observed a handful of times. V and J are TRBV11-3 and TRBJ2-1, with D unclear. Germline CDR1 and CDR2: SGHNT and YENEEA. V was trimmed by 3 bases and J by 0 bases, leaving 9 bases between them. This CDR3 has 15 amino acids. The CDR3 DNA reads TGTGCCAGCAGCTTGACATTTACCTCCTACAATGAGCAGTTCTTC. This translates into CASSLTFTSYNEQFF.

A word on this clone: The junction differs from germline at one of its ends, possibly a read error. The same CDR3 arises from other DNA sequences in this sample as well. The rearrangement links TRBV5-6 to TRBJ1-1; D unclear. The CDR3 runs to 14 residues. Germline V gene sequence: CDR1 SGHDT, CDR2 YYEEEE. CDR3 amino acids: CASSLQGFSTEAFF. The CDR3 nucleotides are TGCGCCAGCAGCTTGCAAGGGTTTTCCACTGAAGCTTTCTTT.

The rearrangement joins TRBV7-2 to TRBJ2-1; 8 nucleotides agree with TRBD2. Trimming at V came to 1 base and at J to 6 bases, leaving 5 bases not matched to a gene. The length of the CDR3 is 15 residues. Per germline, CDR1 SGHTA and CDR2 FQGNSA. The CDR3 bases are TGTGCCAGCAGCTTAGACCAGCGGGGGACCAATGAGCAGTTCTTC. Translated: CASSLDQRGTNEQFF.

The rearrangement uses TRBV11-2 and TRBJ2-5; D is uncertain. This CDR3 is 12 amino acids long. V lost 4 bases and J 7 bases, leaving 10 bases between the germline ends. CDR1 and CDR2 (germline): SGHAT, FQNNGV. The CDR3 is CASSYPWMTQYF. CDR3 bases: TGTGCCAGCAGCTACCCTTGGATGACCCAGTACTTC.

The chain employs TRBV7-3 and TRBJ2-2; D possibly corresponds to TRBD2 (6 bases). Between the trimmed V and J ends, which lost 4 bases and 7 bases, there was a span of 13 bases. CDR3 length: 14 residues. Per the germline V gene, CDR1 is SGHTA and CDR2 is FQGTGA. CDR3 sequence reads: CASSSGLASGELFF. DNA for the CDR3: TGTGCCAGCAGCTCGGGACTTGCAAGCGGGGAGCTGTTTTTT.

This clone occurred once. V usage is TRBV11-2 and J usage is TRBJ1-2; D gene uncertain. CDR3 length: 13 amino acids. The V and J ends lost 5 bases and 7 bases respectively, with 14 bases between them. The V gene's germline CDR1 is SGHAT and CDR2 FQNNGV. The chain's CDR3 is CASSPDGRGGYTF. CDR3 sequence (DNA): TGTGCCAGCAGCCCGGATGGACGGGGTGGCTACACCTTC.

The chain carries TRBV28 and TRBJ2-7, with a possible D match to TRBD2 (5 bases). Germline-derived CDR1 and CDR2 are MDHEN and SYDVKM. Trimming took 5 bases from V and 4 from J, leaving 18 bases between them. The CDR3 is made up of 15 amino acids. The CDR3 spells CASSPPGSGNYEQYF. As DNA, the CDR3 is TGTGCCAGCAGTCCGCCGGGGAGTGGGAATTACGAGCAGTACTTC.

V usage is TRBV2 and J usage is TRBJ2-1, with D perhaps given as TRBD1 or TRBD2 (5 bases each). The V end was cut by 7 bases, the J end by 2 bases, with 12 bases between. This CDR3 contains 14 residues. Per germline, CDR1 SNHLY and CDR2 FYNNEI. CDR3 bases: TGTGCCAGCAAAAGGGACGGAACCTACAATGAGCAGTTCTTC. Its protein product is CASKRDGTYNEQFF.

The chain combines TRBV19 with TRBJ2-1; tentative D call: TRBD2 (7 bases). CDR1 is LNHDA and CDR2 is SQIVND in the germline V gene (reference sequence). The CDR3 is made up of 16 amino acids. The V gene lost 6 bases and the J gene lost 6 bases, with 21 bases spanning the gap. CDR3 sequence reads: CASRKTGGGIFNEQFF. CDR3 DNA: TGTGCCAGTAGAAAAACGGGGGGCGGGATTTTCAATGAGCAGTTCTTC.

The chain combines TRBV7-2 with TRBJ2-1, with 7 bases identical to TRBD2. The CDR3 loop spans 15 amino acids. V was clipped by 0 bases and J by 4 bases; unmatched bases: 3. The germline gives CDR1 SGHTA, CDR2 FQGNSA. The CDR3 reads CASSLAGGPYNEQFF. In nucleotides, the CDR3 is TGTGCCAGCAGCTTAGCGGGAGGGCCTTACAATGAGCAGTTCTTC.

This clone was detected only once. The chain joins TRBV7-2 to TRBJ1-5; D gene unclear. Per germline, CDR1 SGHTA and CDR2 FQGNSA. This CDR3 is built from 16 residues. The germline V and J ends were trimmed by 1 base and 0 bases, with 10 bases remaining between them. The DNA of the CDR3 is TGTGCCAGCAGCTTAGGAGACTCTTATAGCAATCAGCCCCAGCATTTT. This translates into CASSLGDSYSNQPQHF.

This clone is a singleton in its sample. This chain uses TRBV10-2 with TRBJ2-1, with TRBD2 matching over 11 bases. The germline V gene has CDR1 WSHSY and CDR2 SAAADI. The CDR3 sequence is 14 residues long. Germline trimming cut 7 bases from V and 7 bases from J; bases unmatched to any gene: 6. This chain's CDR3 is CASTLAGGGNEQFF. CDR3 nucleotide sequence: TGCGCCAGCACCCTAGCGGGAGGAGGGAATGAGCAGTTCTTC.

The V gene is TRBV5-5, the J gene TRBJ2-3; TRBD1 agrees at 8 bases. This CDR3 contains 14 residues. Per the germline V gene, CDR1 is SGHKS and CDR2 is YYEKEE (reference sequence). V dropped 3 bases and J dropped 4; count of bases not matched to a gene: 4. The CDR3 sequence: CASSSRTGPDTQYF. The CDR3 nucleotides are TGTGCCAGCAGCTCGCGGACAGGGCCAGATACGCAGTATTTT.

J is TRBJ1-5 and V is TRBV6-1; D ambiguous. The germline CDR1 and CDR2 sequences are MNHNS and SASEGT. CDR3 size: 13 residues. Trimming removed 7 bases at V and 9 bases at J, with 16 bases between. The CDR3 reads CASNRRDSGPQHF. Here the CDR3 DNA reads TGTGCCAGCAACCGACGGGATTCGGGGCCCCAGCATTTT.

V usage is TRBV5-6 and J usage is TRBJ2-1; 7 bases are a match to TRBD2. Germline CDR1 SGHDT, CDR2 YYEEEE. The CDR3 sequence is 16 residues long. Germline trimming cut 1 base from V and 0 bases from J; bases unmatched to any gene: 4. The CDR3 DNA reads as TGTGCCAGCAGCTTGTACGGCGGGAGCTCCTACAATGAGCAGTTCTTC. Translation gives CASSLYGGSSYNEQFF.